These T cell receptor beta chains were read from a single sample in a study of cytomegalovirus exposure and HLA in healthy donors. The assay was immunoSEQ multiplex PCR, and TCRdb's table has in-frame clones only and misses some. Of over 130,000 clones in the sample, more than 55% were seen once. Input material: PBMCs. Receptors were obtained from a woman in her sixties or seventies in good health and CMV-seronegative. Each CDR3 is given with its conserved first and last residue. A D gene is named only where the DNA matches it firmly. Clone size, where shown, is once, few, many, or a class for clones that have expanded.

>NA|TRBV28|TRBJ2-5|NA
TGTGCCAGCAGCGCGGGGCGGGATAGGGTGGGAGAGACCCAGTACTTC
CASSAGRDRVGETQYF
>NA|TRBV5-1|TRBJ1-1|TRBD1
TGCGCCAGCAGCCCGCGACAGGGGATGAGCACTGAAGCTTTCTTT
CASSPRQGMSTEAFF
>NA|TRBV6-5|TRBJ1-5|NA
TGTGCCAGCCGAGGGGGGGCAAATCAGCCCCAGCATTTT
CASRGGANQPQHF
>NA|TRBV5-1|TRBJ2-5|TRBD1
TGCGCCAGCAGCTTGGATTTGGGGACAGGGGGCGCGGAGACCCAGTACTTC
CASSLDLGTGGAETQYF
>NA|TRBV19|TRBJ1-4|TRBD1
TGTGCCAGTAGTACCTCAACGGGACAGGGTAACGAAAAACTGTTTTTT
CASSTSTGQGNEKLFF
>NA|TRBV6-5|TRBJ1-5|NA
TGTGCCAGCAGTCCAAGCGGGGGGCCGGGTCAGCCCCAGCATTTT
CASSPSGGPGQPQHF
>NA|TRBV21-1|TRBJ1-4|NA
TGTGCCAGCAGCAAAGGGGTTTCCGGGTGTGCAACTAATGAAAAACTGTTTTTT
CASSKGVSGCATNEKLFF
>NA|TRBV27|TRBJ1-1|NA
TGTGCCAGCCGTTCTCACGGGGTCGCGGGGAACACTGAAGCTTTCTTT
CASRSHGVAGNTEAFF
>NA|TRBV6-5|TRBJ1-3|TRBD1
TGTGCCAGCCACGCCATGACAGGGCCTGGAAACACCATATATTTT
CASHAMTGPGNTIYF
>few|TRBV12-5|TRBJ1-5|TRBD1
TGTGCTAGTGGTTTGGTAACAAATCTGGTGGACAGGGGGTACCAGCCCCAGCATTTT
CASGLVTNLVDRGYQPQHF
>few|TRBV7-2|TRBJ2-3|NA
TGTGCCAGCAGCTTATTCTCCGCAGATACGCAGTATTTT
CASSLFSADTQYF
>NA|TRBV14|TRBJ2-3|NA
TGTGCCAGCAGCCCCCCTGGTAGAACCACAGATACGCAGTATTTT
CASSPPGRTTDTQYF
>NA|TRBV27|TRBJ2-7|TRBD2
TGTGCCAGCAGTTTACAGTGGACTAGCGGGACTTACTCCTACGAGCAGTACTTC
CASSLQWTSGTYSYEQYF
>NA|TRBV5-1|TRBJ2-2|NA
TGCGCCAGCAGCTTGGACAGCACCGGGGAGCTGTTTTTT
CASSLDSTGELFF
>NA|TRBV21-1|TRBJ2-7|NA
TGTGCCAGCTACAACCGTAGCGGGGTAGCCTACGAGCAGTACTTC
CASYNRSGVAYEQYF
>NA|TRBV4-2|TRBJ2-1|TRBD2
TGTGCCAGCAGCCCATTAGGGACTAGCGGGGGATTCTACAATGAGCAGTTCTTC
CASSPLGTSGGFYNEQFF
>NA|TRBV5-4|TRBJ1-4|NA
TGTGCCAGCAGCTTGGGGACAGAAAGGGGTAGTGAAAAACTGTTTTTT
CASSLGTERGSEKLFF
>NA|TRBV18|TRBJ1-1|NA
TGTGCCAGCTCACCAGATAGGGGGATAGTGAACACTGAAGCTTTCTTT
CASSPDRGIVNTEAFF
>NA|TRBV14|TRBJ2-3|NA
TGTGCCAGCAGCCAAGATTCGGCGGGGACGACCACAGATACGCAGTATTTT
CASSQDSAGTTTDTQYF
>NA|TRBV13|TRBJ1-5|TRBD1
TGTGCCAGCAGCTCGGGCCAGGGGGCCCATCAGCCCCAGCATTTT
CASSSGQGAHQPQHF
>few|TRBV29-1|TRBJ1-4|NA
TGCAGCGTTGTAACAGGCGCAACTAATGAAAAACTGTTTTTT
CSVVTGATNEKLFF
>NA|TRBV7-8|TRBJ2-3|TRBD2
TGTGCCAGCAGCTTCGGGGCGGGAGGGGGAGGCACAGATACGCAGTATTTT
CASSFGAGGGGTDTQYF
>NA|TRBV27|TRBJ2-3|TRBD2
TGTGCCAGCAGTTCCTTAAGCGGGACGAGTACAGATACGCAGTATTTT
CASSSLSGTSTDTQYF
>few|TRBV2|TRBJ1-5|NA
TGTGCCAGCACAGATAGCAATCAGCCCCAGCATTTT
CASTDSNQPQHF
>NA|TRBV9|TRBJ2-7|NA
TGTGCCAGCAGCCCACGCGACCTTCAGGTGGGCGAGCAGTACTTC
CASSPRDLQVGEQYF
>NA|TRBV6-5|TRBJ1-2|NA
TGTGCCAGCAGTTCCTGGACAGAATCGACCTATGGCTACACCTTC
CASSSWTESTYGYTF
>NA|TRBV19|TRBJ2-2|TRBD1
TGTGCCAGTAGTATGGGGACAGGGGGCACCGGGGAGCTGTTTTTT
CASSMGTGGTGELFF
>NA|TRBV7-2|TRBJ2-5|NA
TGTGCCAGCAGCTACTTCGAGACCCAGTACTTC
CASSYFETQYF
>few|TRBV19|TRBJ1-2|NA
TGTGCCAGTAGTAGGGGACTGACCTATGGCTACACCTTC
CASSRGLTYGYTF
>NA|TRBV7-2|TRBJ2-3|NA
TGTGCCAGCACCTTGAGGGAGGGGGGTACGCAGTATTTT
CASTLREGGTQYF
>NA|TRBV12-1|TRBJ2-2|NA
TGTGCCAGCAGCTTTTGCCAGCGGGAAGAGACCGGGGAGCTGTTTTTT
CASSFCQREETGELFF
>few|TRBV19|TRBJ1-5|TRBD1
TGTGCCAGTAGTGGACAGGGGGCGAGCAATCAGCCCCAGCATTTT
CASSGQGASNQPQHF
>once|TRBV18|TRBJ2-7|TRBD1
TGTGCCAGCTCACCCTTAACCGGGACAGGCAACGAGCAGTACTTC
CASSPLTGTGNEQYF
>NA|TRBV29-1|TRBJ1-3|NA
TGCAGCGTTGAAATCGGGGGAAACACCATATATTTT
CSVEIGGNTIYF
>NA|TRBV15|TRBJ2-2|TRBD1
TGTGCCACCAGCAGTGCCCAGGGGGCAAGGAACACCGGGGAGCTGTTTTTT
CATSSAQGARNTGELFF
>NA|TRBV29-1|TRBJ1-4|NA
TGCAGCGTTGCCCAAACGGGAGTGGGGGAAAAACTGTTTTTT
CSVAQTGVGEKLFF
>once|TRBV5-1|TRBJ2-7|NA
TGCGCCAGCAGCTTGGAATTTACCTCAGGATCCTACGAGCAGTACTTC
CASSLEFTSGSYEQYF
>NA|TRBV11-2|TRBJ1-1|TRBD1
TGTGCCAGCAGCGTACAGGGGCTACCCACTGAAGCTTTCTTT
CASSVQGLPTEAFF
>few|TRBV19|TRBJ1-1|NA
TGTGCCAGTAGCCTTTGGATGCAGGGAGGCAAAAACACTGAAGCTTTCTTT
CASSLWMQGGKNTEAFF
>NA|TRBV7-9|TRBJ2-7|NA
TGTGCCAGCAGCTTATTTTCACAGAACTCCTACGAGCAGTACTTC
CASSLFSQNSYEQYF
>NA|TRBV5-4|TRBJ2-1|TRBD2
TGTGCCAGCAGCTTGGGTAGCGGGGGTGCTAATGAGCAGTTCTTC
CASSLGSGGANEQFF
>NA|TRBV7-2|TRBJ2-7|TRBD2
TGTGCCAGCACCCCGGGACTAGGATCAATTTACGAGCAGTACTTC
CASTPGLGSIYEQYF
>NA|TRBV28|TRBJ1-5|NA
TGTGCCAGCACCCGAGGGGGGGTCGGTCAGCCCCAGCATTTT
CASTRGGVGQPQHF
>NA|TRBV19|TRBJ2-5|TRBD2
TGTGTTAGGGAGGGTCGGGAGACCCAGTACTTC
CVREGRETQYF
>NA|TRBV7-6|TRBJ2-5|NA
TGTGCCAGCAGCCAAACCTGGCAGACCCAGTACTTC
CASSQTWQTQYF
>few|TRBV5-1|TRBJ1-1|NA
TGCGCCAGCAGCTTCGTAGCAGGGGACACTGAAGCTTTCTTT
CASSFVAGDTEAFF
>NA|TRBV21-1|TRBJ2-1|NA
TGTGCCAGCGGCCCCGACAGGGACAAGTCCAATGAGCAGTTCTTC
CASGPDRDKSNEQFF
>few|TRBV27|TRBJ2-1|TRBD2
TGTGCCAGCAGTACAAGACTAGCGGTGTACAATGAGCAGTTCTTC
CASSTRLAVYNEQFF
>NA|TRBV21-1|TRBJ1-1|NA
TGTGCCAGCAGCGGACGGGACAGGAGGATGACTGAAGCTTTCTTT
CASSGRDRRMTEAFF
>NA|TRBV7-2|TRBJ1-2|TRBD1
TGTGCCAGCAGCTCAGCGGGGACAGGGTATGGCTACACCTTC
CASSSAGTGYGYTF
>few|TRBV29-1|TRBJ1-4|TRBD1
TGCAGCGTTGAGACAGGGGGGTCTAATGAAAAACTGTTTTTT
CSVETGGSNEKLFF
>few|TRBV11-2|TRBJ1-5|NA
TGTGCCAGCAGCTTTGACATTAGCAATCAGCCCCAGCATTTT
CASSFDISNQPQHF
>NA|TRBV27|TRBJ2-2|NA
TGTGCCAGCAGTGTAGCAGGGGCCGGGGAGCTGTTTTTT
CASSVAGAGELFF